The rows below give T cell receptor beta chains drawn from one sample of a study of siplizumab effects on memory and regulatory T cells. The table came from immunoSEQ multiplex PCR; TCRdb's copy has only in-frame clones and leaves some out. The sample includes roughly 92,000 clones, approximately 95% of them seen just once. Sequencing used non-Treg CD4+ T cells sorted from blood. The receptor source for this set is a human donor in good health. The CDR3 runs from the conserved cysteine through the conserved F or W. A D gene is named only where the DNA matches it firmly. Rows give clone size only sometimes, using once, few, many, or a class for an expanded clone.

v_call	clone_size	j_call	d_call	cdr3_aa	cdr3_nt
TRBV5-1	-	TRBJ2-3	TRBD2	CASSLFAGAGEGTDTQYF	TGCGCCAGCAGCTTGTTTGCAGGAGCGGGAGAAGGCACAGATACGCAGTATTTT
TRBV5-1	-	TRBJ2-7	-	CASSLGHGAGEQYF	TGCGCCAGCAGCTTGGGGCACGGAGCGGGCGAGCAGTACTTC
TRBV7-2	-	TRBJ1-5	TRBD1	CASSPYRGQPQHF	TGTGCCAGCAGCCCGTACAGGGGTCAGCCCCAGCATTTT
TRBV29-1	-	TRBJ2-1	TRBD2	CSVALIAGGTYNEQFF	TGCAGCGTTGCTTTAATCGCGGGAGGGACGTACAATGAGCAGTTCTTC
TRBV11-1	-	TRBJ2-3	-	CASSGRSSGVATDTQYF	TGTGCCAGCAGCGGAAGGAGTTCGGGAGTTGCAACAGATACGCAGTATTTT
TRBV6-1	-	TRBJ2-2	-	CASTKGGNTGELFF	TGTGCCAGCACCAAGGGAGGGAACACCGGGGAGCTGTTTTTT
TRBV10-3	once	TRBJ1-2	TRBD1	CAIRETGGDDYGYTF	TGTGCCATCAGGGAGACAGGGGGCGACGACTATGGCTACACCTTC
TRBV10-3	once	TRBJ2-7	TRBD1	CASKWTGSYEQYF	TGTGCCTCCAAATGGACAGGCTCCTACGAGCAGTACTTC
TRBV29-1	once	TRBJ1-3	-	CSVVGTPSDSGNTIYF	TGCAGCGTTGTTGGGACACCCTCCGACTCTGGAAACACCATATATTTT
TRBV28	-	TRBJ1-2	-	CASSQSGYTF	TGTGCCAGCAGCCAGAGTGGCTACACCTTC
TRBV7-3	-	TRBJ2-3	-	CASETFIISTDTQYF	TGTGCCAGTGAGACGTTTATCATTAGCACAGATACGCAGTATTTT
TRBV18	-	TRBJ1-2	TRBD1	CASSLQSRGQGYTF	TGTGCCAGCTCACTGCAAAGTAGGGGGCAAGGCTACACCTTC
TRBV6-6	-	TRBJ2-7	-	CASSYSSYEQYF	TGTGCCAGCAGTTACTCTTCCTACGAGCAGTACTTC
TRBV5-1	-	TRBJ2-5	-	CASSLSPQETQYF	TGCGCCAGCAGCTTATCCCCGCAAGAGACCCAGTACTTC
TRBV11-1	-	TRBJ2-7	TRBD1	CASSSPGQGVEQYF	TGTGCCAGCAGCTCGCCGGGACAGGGGGTTGAGCAGTACTTC
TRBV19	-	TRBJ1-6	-	CASSIGARNSPLHF	TGTGCCAGTAGTATCGGGGCTCGCAATTCACCCCTCCACTTT
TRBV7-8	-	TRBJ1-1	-	CASSLARGGLWNTEAFF	TGTGCCAGCAGCTTGGCCAGGGGAGGACTATGGAACACTGAAGCTTTCTTT
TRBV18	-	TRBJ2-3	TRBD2	CASSPLPSGGLTDTQYF	TGTGCCAGCTCACCACTGCCTAGCGGGGGGCTCACAGATACGCAGTATTTT
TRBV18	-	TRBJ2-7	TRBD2	CASSPWTSGGQSSYEQYF	TGTGCCAGCTCACCCTGGACTAGCGGGGGCCAGAGCTCCTACGAGCAGTACTTC
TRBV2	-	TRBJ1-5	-	CASSPRVSNQPQHF	TGTGCCAGCAGCCCCAGGGTTAGCAATCAGCCCCAGCATTTT
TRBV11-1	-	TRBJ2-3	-	CASSFTEDTQYF	TGTGCCAGCAGCTTTACCGAAGATACGCAGTATTTT
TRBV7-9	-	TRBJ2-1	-	CASSSLNSYNEQFF	TGTGCCAGCAGCTCGCTGAACAGTTACAATGAGCAGTTCTTC
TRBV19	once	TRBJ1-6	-	CASSSLRTTSKGSPLHF	TGTGCCAGTAGTTCACTACGGACAACCTCCAAAGGATCACCCCTCCACTTT
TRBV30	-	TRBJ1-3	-	CAWSVSGGHGASGNTIYF	TGTGCCTGGAGTGTAAGTGGGGGACATGGGGCCTCTGGAAACACCATATATTTT
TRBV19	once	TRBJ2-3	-	CASWDLITDTQYF	TGTGCCAGTTGGGACCTTATCACAGATACGCAGTATTTT
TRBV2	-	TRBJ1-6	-	CASSESYRASPLHF	TGTGCCAGCAGTGAATCGTACAGGGCTTCACCCCTCCACTTT
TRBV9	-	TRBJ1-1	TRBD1	CASSPGPQGDGYTEAFF	TGTGCCAGCAGCCCAGGCCCCCAGGGGGATGGCTACACTGAAGCTTTCTTT
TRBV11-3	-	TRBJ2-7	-	CASSPDGPAYEQYF	TGTGCCAGCAGCCCCGATGGACCCGCCTACGAGCAGTACTTC
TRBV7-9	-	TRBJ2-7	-	CASSHGGRAGEQYF	TGTGCCAGCAGCCACGGGGGCCGGGCGGGGGAGCAGTACTTC
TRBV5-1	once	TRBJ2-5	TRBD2	CASSLGGRPQETQYF	TGCGCCAGCAGCTTGGGCGGGAGGCCCCAAGAGACCCAGTACTTC
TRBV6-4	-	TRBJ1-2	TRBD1	CASSEAGGPFYGYTF	TGTGCCAGCAGTGAGGCAGGGGGACCCTTCTATGGCTACACCTTC
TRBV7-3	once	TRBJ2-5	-	CASSLLGRSGGAETQYF	TGTGCCAGCAGCTTACTGGGCAGGTCGGGCGGGGCAGAGACCCAGTACTTC